Listed below are T cell receptor beta chains from one sample, sequenced in a study of patients and donors after allogeneic stem cell transplantation. TCRdb ran MiXCR on the RT-PCR reads and lists one entry per CDR3 protein. The profile covers some 960,000 distinct CDR3 sequences, with roughly 17% appearing a single time and 5% to 6.5% taken by the ten largest. Sample: blood, either unsorted or a sorted T cell fraction (not recorded which). Every receptor here comes from a human donor who was either an allogeneic HSCT recipient or a stem cell or donor lymphocyte infusion donor (not recorded which). It is not recorded whose cells these are; they may come from a transplant donor. CDR3s include the opening cysteine and the closing phenylalanine or tryptophan. The D gene is left open where the match is weak. A row's size may be missing; if present it is once, few, many or a size class.

. TRBJ1-5 TRBV9 TRBD1 CASSYAGQGNQPQHF TGTGCCAGCAGCTACGCGGGACAGGGCAATCAGCCCCAGCATTTT
. TRBJ1-6 TRBV5-1 TRBD1 CASSILGQGNSPLHF TGCGCCAGCAGCATTCTCGGACAGGGTAATTCACCCCTCCACTTT
. TRBJ2-5 TRBV27 TRBD2 CASRSPGLAGETQYF TGTGCCAGCAGATCACCGGGACTAGCGGGAGAGACCCAGTACTTC
. TRBJ1-5 TRBV19 . CASSMTQFGDQPQHF TGTGCCAGTAGTATGACCCAGTTCGGCGATCAGCCCCAGCATTTT
. TRBJ2-7 TRBV29-1 . CSVDGGVYEQYF TGCAGCGTTGATGGCGGGGTATACGAGCAGTACTTC
once TRBJ1-5 TRBV24-1 . CATSGRGNQPQHF TGTGCCACCAGTGGTCGGGGGAATCAGCCCCAGCATTTT
once TRBJ2-1 TRBV7-9 . CASSSPGYEQFF TGTGCCAGCAGCTCCCCAGGGTATGAGCAGTTCTTC
. TRBJ2-1 TRBV2 . CASSEAWGHEQFF TGTGCCAGCAGTGAAGCTTGGGGACATGAGCAGTTCTTC
. TRBJ2-3 TRBV5-1 TRBD2 CASSLGISGGTTDTQYF TGCGCCAGCAGCTTGGGGATTAGCGGGGGGACCACAGATACGCAGTATTTT
. TRBJ2-1 TRBV20-1 TRBD2 CSARDLAGTGEQFF TGCAGTGCTAGAGACCTAGCGGGGACCGGTGAGCAGTTCTTC
few TRBJ2-7 TRBV27 . CASSLVGASPYEQYF TGTGCCAGCAGTTTAGTGGGTGCCTCCCCCTACGAGCAGTACTTC
. TRBJ2-5 TRBV14 . CASSQGQTQYF TGTGCCAGCAGCCAGGGTCAGACCCAGTACTTC
. TRBJ2-1 TRBV18 TRBD2 CASSPAASGGAEFF TGTGCCAGCTCACCAGCGGCTAGCGGGGGGGCAGAGTTCTTC
. TRBJ2-2 TRBV6-5 . CASSYSLGHLTGELFF TGTGCCAGCAGTTACTCGTTAGGGCACCTCACCGGGGAGCTGTTTTTT
. TRBJ2-3 TRBV18 . CASSAPDTQYF TGTGCCAGCTCAGCCCCAGATACGCAGTATTTT
. TRBJ1-4 TRBV9 . CASSPSGAWEKLFF TGTGCCAGCAGCCCCTCAGGGGCCTGGGAAAAACTGTTTTTT
. TRBJ1-3 TRBV12-3/TRBV12-4 . CASSLGSPERNTIYF TGTGCCAGCAGTTTAGGATCCCCGGAGAGAAACACCATATATTTT
few TRBJ2-1 TRBV5-1 . CASSLHLSLRYNEQFF TGCGCCAGCAGCCTGCACTTAAGTCTACGATACAATGAGCAGTTCTTC
. TRBJ2-7 TRBV7-8 . CASSWDLSSYEQYF TGTGCCAGCAGCTGGGATCTTTCCTCCTACGAGCAGTACTTC
few TRBJ1-4 TRBV5-1 TRBD1 CASSLRDSSYATNEKLFF TGCGCCAGCAGCTTACGGGACAGCTCCTATGCAACTAATGAAAAACTGTTTTTT
few TRBJ2-4 TRBV20-1 . CSARVGVATAKNIQYF TGCAGTGCTAGAGTCGGTGTGGCGACAGCCAAAAACATTCAGTACTTC
few TRBJ1-6 TRBV12-3/TRBV12-4 . CASSFFTVSPSSPLHF TGTGCCAGCAGTTTCTTCACAGTATCCCCGAGTTCACCCCTCCACTTT
few TRBJ2-7 TRBV7-9 TRBD2 CASSGVAGGDEQYF TGTGCCAGCAGCGGGGTAGCGGGAGGCGACGAGCAGTACTTC
few TRBJ2-3 TRBV20-1 . CSTGLNTDTQYF TGCAGTACGGGACTGAACACAGATACGCAGTATTTT
. TRBJ1-5 TRBV12-3/TRBV12-4 . CASSTGSGQPQHF TGTGCCAGCAGTACGGGATCGGGGCAGCCCCAGCATTTT
. TRBJ2-3 TRBV6-1 . CASSVRITDTQYF TGTGCCAGCAGCGTCCGGATCACAGATACGCAGTATTTT
few TRBJ2-2 TRBV2 . CATTNNRATGELFF TGTGCCACTACAAATAACAGGGCCACCGGGGAGCTGTTTTTT
many TRBJ2-1 TRBV12-3/TRBV12-4 . CASSPGTHSYNEQFF TGTGCCAGCAGTCCCGGGACTCACTCCTACAATGAGCAGTTCTTC
. TRBJ1-2 TRBV20-1 . CSARGVSNYGYTF TGCAGTGCAAGGGGGGTCTCTAACTATGGCTACACCTTC
. TRBJ2-5 TRBV30 . CAWRDSGETQYF TGTGCCTGGAGAGACTCGGGGGAGACCCAGTACTTC
. TRBJ2-1 TRBV27 . CASSLFWEEGSYNEQFF TGTGCCAGCAGTTTATTCTGGGAAGAAGGCTCCTACAATGAGCAGTTCTTC
. TRBJ2-7 TRBV12-3/TRBV12-4 TRBD2 CASSRASGRVDEQYF TGTGCCAGCAGCAGGGCTAGCGGGAGAGTCGACGAGCAGTACTTC
many TRBJ2-1 TRBV11-2 . CASSLGSGIANEQFF TGTGCCAGCAGCTTAGGGTCCGGTATTGCGAATGAGCAGTTCTTC
. TRBJ2-7 TRBV4-1 TRBD1 CASSQDSQGANYEQYF TGCGCCAGCAGCCAAGATTCCCAGGGGGCTAACTACGAGCAGTACTTC